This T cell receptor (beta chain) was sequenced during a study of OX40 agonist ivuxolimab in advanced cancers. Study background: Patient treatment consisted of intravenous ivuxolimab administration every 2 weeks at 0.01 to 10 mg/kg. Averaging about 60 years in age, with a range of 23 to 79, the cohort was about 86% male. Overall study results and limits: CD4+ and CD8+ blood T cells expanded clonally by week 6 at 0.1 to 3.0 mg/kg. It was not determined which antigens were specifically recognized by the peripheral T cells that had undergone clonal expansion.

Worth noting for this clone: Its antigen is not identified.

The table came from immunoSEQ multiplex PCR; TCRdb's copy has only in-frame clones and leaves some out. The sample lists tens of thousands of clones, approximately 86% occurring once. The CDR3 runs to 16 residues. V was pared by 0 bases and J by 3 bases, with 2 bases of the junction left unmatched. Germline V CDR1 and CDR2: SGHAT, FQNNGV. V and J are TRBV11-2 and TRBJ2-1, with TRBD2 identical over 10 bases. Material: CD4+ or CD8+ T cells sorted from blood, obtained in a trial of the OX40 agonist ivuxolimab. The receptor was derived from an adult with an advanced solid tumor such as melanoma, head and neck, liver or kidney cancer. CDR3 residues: CASSLDPSGSYNEQFF. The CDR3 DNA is TGTGCCAGCAGCTTAGATCCTAGCGGGAGCTACAATGAGCAGTTCTTC.